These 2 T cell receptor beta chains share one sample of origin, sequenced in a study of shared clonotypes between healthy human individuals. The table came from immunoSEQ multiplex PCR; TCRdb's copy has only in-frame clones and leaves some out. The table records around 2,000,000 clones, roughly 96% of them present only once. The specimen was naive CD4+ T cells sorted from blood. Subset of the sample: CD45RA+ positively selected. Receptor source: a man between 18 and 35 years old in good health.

This CDR3 is CASSGDHTYEQYF. The CDR3 DNA follows: TGTGCCAGCAGTGGGGACCATACCTACGAGCAGTACTTC. This rearrangement joins TRBV2 to TRBJ2-7, with D perhaps matching TRBD1 or TRBD2 (5 bases each). The CDR3 totals 13 residues. Trimming removed 4 bases from V and 2 bases from J, with 9 bases in between. Per germline, CDR1 SNHLY and CDR2 FYNNEI.

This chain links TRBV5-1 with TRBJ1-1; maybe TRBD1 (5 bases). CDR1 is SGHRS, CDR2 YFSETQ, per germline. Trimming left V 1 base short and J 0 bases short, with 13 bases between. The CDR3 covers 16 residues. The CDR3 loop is CASSLTPQGMNTEAFF. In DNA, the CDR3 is TGCGCCAGCAGCTTGACCCCTCAGGGAATGAACACTGAAGCTTTCTTT.